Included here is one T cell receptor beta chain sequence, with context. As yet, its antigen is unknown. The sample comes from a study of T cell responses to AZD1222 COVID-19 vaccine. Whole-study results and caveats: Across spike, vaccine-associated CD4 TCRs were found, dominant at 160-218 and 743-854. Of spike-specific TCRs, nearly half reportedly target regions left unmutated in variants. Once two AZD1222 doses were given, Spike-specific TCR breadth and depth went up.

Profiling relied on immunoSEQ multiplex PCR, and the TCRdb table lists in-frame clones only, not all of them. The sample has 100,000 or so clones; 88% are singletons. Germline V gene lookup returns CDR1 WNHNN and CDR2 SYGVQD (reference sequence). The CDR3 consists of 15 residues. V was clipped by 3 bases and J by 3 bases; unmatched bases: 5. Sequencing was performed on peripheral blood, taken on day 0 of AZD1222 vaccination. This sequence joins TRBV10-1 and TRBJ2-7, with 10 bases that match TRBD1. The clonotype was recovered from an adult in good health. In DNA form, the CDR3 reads TGCGCCAGCAGTGACCCCGGGACAGGGGTCTACGAGCAGTACTTC. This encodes CASSDPGTGVYEQYF.